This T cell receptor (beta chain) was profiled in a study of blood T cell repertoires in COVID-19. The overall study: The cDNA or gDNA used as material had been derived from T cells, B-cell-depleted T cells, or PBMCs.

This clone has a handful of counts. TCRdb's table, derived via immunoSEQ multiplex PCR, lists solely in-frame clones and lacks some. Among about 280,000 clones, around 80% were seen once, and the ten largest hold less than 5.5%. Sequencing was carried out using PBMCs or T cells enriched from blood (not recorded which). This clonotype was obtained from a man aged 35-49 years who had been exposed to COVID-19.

CDR3: CATSEGDRGAFF. CDR3 DNA sequence: TGTGCCACCAGTGAGGGGGACAGAGGCGCTTTCTTT. The chain recombines TRBV24-1 with TRBJ1-1, with 7 bases identical to TRBD1. The CDR3 has 12 residues. V trimming: 4 bases; J trimming: 11 bases; junction bases outside the gene matches: 6. In germline, CDR1 is KGHDR, CDR2 SFDVKD.